This TCR beta chain was identified in a study of early T cells in non-severe SARS-CoV-2 infection. Overall study context: Sequenced material consisted of bulk RNA (from unsorted whole blood), and chains were unpaired. Whole-study results and caveats: CD4 and private specificities were missed by VDJdb matching, which favored anti-spike CD8 responses.

Trimming took off 0 bases at V and 2 bases at J, with 17 bases between the two ends. CDR1 and CDR2 (germline): MNHEY, SMNVEV (reference sequence). This CDR3 spans 17 amino acids. The TCR library protocol attached unique molecular identifiers to the individual cDNA molecules. TCRdb redid the calling of the 5' RACE reads with MiXCR, one entry per CDR3 protein. The data show roughly 81,000 distinct CDR3 sequences, over 5% seen once. This clonotype showed up just a few times. Its target is unknown. The sequence was collected from an adult who was a healthcare worker with PCR-confirmed SARS-CoV-2 infection or an uninfected control (not recorded which). The chain combines TRBV27 with TRBJ2-7; no clear D. Sequencing used whole blood. Written as DNA, the CDR3 is TGTGCCAGCAGTTTATCGTTCGGCACTCTCAGGACCTACGAGCAGTACTTC. This sequence encodes CASSLSFGTLRTYEQYF.